This TCR beta chain was identified during a study of blood T cell repertoires in COVID-19. The method was immunoSEQ multiplex PCR; TCRdb's version includes in-frame clones alone and lacks a portion of them. The sample yields 65,000 to 80,000 clones, about nine tenths seen once. The CDR3 totals 16 residues. With 0 bases clipped from V and 5 bases from J, the junction kept 3 bases outside the gene matches. The germline V gene encodes CDR1 MNHEY and CDR2 SMNVEV (reference sequence). The sequence derives from a man aged 25 to 40 with acute or convalescent COVID-19. The chain joins TRBV27 to TRBJ2-2; 10 nucleotides line up with TRBD1. The sequenced material came from peripheral blood. The CDR3 DNA reads TGTGCCAGCAGTTTATCGACAGGGGGCAATACCGGGGAGCTGTTTTTT. It encodes CASSLSTGGNTGELFF.